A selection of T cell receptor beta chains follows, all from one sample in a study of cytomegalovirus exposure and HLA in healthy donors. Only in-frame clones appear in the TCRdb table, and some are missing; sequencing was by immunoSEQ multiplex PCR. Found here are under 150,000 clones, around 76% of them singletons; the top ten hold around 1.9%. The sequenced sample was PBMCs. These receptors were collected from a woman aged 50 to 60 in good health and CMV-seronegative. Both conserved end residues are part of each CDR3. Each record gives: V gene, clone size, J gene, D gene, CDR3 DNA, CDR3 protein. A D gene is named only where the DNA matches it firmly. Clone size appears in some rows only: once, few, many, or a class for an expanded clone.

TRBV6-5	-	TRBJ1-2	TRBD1	TGTGCCAGCAAGCGGACAGGGTGGGGCTACACCTTC	CASKRTGWGYTF
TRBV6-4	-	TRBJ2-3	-	TGTGCCAGCAGTGACGATGGGGAGGCAGATACGCAGTATTTT	CASSDDGEADTQYF
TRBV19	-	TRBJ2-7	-	TGTGCCAGTAGTAGGACCACAGGGAAACTAACCTACGAGCAGTACTTC	CASSRTTGKLTYEQYF
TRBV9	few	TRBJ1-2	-	TGTGCCAGCAGCGTCGACAGTAACTATGGCTACACCTTC	CASSVDSNYGYTF
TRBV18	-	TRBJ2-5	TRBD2	TGTGCCAGCTCACCACTCCCTAGCGGGAATATCGAGACCCAGTACTTC	CASSPLPSGNIETQYF
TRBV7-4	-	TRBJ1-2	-	TGTGCCAGCAGCGCCCCGGACAGCTATGGCTACACCTTC	CASSAPDSYGYTF
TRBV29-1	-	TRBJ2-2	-	TGCAGCGTTGAAGATCTTTTGAACACCGGGGAGCTGTTTTTT	CSVEDLLNTGELFF
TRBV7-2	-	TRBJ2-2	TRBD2	TGTGCCAGCAGCTTACTAGCGGGAGCAACCGGGGAGCTGTTTTTT	CASSLLAGATGELFF
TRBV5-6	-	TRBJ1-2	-	TGTGCCAGCAGCTTGGACCCAATAATGGGAGTATACTATGGCTACACCTTC	CASSLDPIMGVYYGYTF
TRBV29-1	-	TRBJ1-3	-	TGCAGCGTTGCGAGTGGAAACACCATATATTTT	CSVASGNTIYF
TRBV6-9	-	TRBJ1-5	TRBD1	TGTGCCAGCAGTTATGGTGAGGGGGCGGGAGGGGGCAATCAGCCCCAGCATTTT	CASSYGEGAGGGNQPQHF
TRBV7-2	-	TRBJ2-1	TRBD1	TGTGCCAGCAGCCCTCAGGGGGCCGGAGTTTACAATGAGCAGTTCTTC	CASSPQGAGVYNEQFF
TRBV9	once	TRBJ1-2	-	TGTGCCAGCAGCGCACCCAAACAGGGTAACTATGGCTACACCTTC	CASSAPKQGNYGYTF
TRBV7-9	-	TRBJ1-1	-	TGTGCCAGCAGTTCACAGGGTAGTGCCACTGAAGCTTTCTTT	CASSSQGSATEAFF
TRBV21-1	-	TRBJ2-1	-	TGTGCCAGCAGCAGTATGACGGGAGGGCCAAATGAGCAGTTCTTC	CASSSMTGGPNEQFF
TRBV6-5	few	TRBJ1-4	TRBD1	TGTGCCAGCAGTCGTCTGACAGGGTCGGAGGGAAAACTGTTTTTT	CASSRLTGSEGKLFF
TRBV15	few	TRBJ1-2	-	TGTGCCACCAGCAGAGATCGAGGAGGCTATGGCTACACCTTC	CATSRDRGGYGYTF
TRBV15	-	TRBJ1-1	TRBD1	TGTGCCACCAGCGACCCTGACAGGGGCACTGAAGCTTTCTTT	CATSDPDRGTEAFF
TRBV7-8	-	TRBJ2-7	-	TGTGCCAGCAGCTTAGGGGGACTTATAACCTACGAGCAGTACTTC	CASSLGGLITYEQYF